Below, one T cell receptor (beta chain) is given with its context. TCR beta CDR3 region amplification was performed from RNA transcripts. When the TCR CDR3 underwent first-round RT-PCR, the HTBI primer set was used. From the multiplex PCR reads, TCRdb called clonotypes with MiXCR, one entry per CDR3 protein. The profile shows around 600,000 distinct CDR3 sequences, 12% to 15% of them singletons. The source of the sample is a study of T cells in Graves' hyperthyroidism and ophthalmopathy. The germline V and J ends were trimmed by 6 bases and 6 bases, with 24 bases remaining between them. Germline V gene sequence: CDR1 MNHNS, CDR2 SASEGT. The CDR3 totals 17 residues.

The sequence came from a woman aged 18-35 years with Graves' ophthalmopathy. This chain uses TRBV6-1 with TRBJ2-1; a possible D gene is TRBD1 (6 bases). Sequenced material: blood. Here the CDR3 reads CASRTLSTGSRLNEQFF. In DNA form, the CDR3 reads TGTGCCAGCAGGACCCTGTCGACAGGCTCGCGTCTCAATGAGCAGTTCTTC.